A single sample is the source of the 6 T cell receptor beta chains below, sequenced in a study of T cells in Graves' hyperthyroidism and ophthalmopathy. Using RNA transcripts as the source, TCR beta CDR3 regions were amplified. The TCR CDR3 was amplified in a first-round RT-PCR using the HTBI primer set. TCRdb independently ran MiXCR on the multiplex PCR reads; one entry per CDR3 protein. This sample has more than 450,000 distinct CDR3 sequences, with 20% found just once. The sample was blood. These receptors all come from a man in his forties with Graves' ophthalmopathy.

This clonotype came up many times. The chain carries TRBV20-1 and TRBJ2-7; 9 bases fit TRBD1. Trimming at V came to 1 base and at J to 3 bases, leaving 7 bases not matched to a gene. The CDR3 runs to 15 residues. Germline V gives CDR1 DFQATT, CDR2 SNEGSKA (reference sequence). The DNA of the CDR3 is TGCAGTGCTAGAGGATTCGGGACAGGGCTCTACGAGCAGTACTTC. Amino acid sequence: CSARGFGTGLYEQYF.

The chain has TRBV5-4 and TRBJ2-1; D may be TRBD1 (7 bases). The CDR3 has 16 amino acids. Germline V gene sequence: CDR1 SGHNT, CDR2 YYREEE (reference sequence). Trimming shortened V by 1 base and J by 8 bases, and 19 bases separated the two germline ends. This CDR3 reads CASSLSVRGDGHEQFF. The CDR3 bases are TGTGCCAGCAGCTTGTCAGTCAGGGGGGACGGCCATGAGCAGTTCTTC.

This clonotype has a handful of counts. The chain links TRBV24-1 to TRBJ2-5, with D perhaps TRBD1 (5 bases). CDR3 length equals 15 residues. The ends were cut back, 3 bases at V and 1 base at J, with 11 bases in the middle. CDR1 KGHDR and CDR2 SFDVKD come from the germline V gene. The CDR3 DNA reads TGTGCCACCAGTGATCCCGACAGATTCCAAGAGACCCAGTACTTC. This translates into CATSDPDRFQETQYF.

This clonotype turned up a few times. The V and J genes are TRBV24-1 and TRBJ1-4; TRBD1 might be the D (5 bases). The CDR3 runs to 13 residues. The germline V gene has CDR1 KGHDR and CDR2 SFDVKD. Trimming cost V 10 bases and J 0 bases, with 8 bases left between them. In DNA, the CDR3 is TGTGCCACACGGGGGACAACTAATGAAAAACTGTTTTTT. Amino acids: CATRGTTNEKLFF.

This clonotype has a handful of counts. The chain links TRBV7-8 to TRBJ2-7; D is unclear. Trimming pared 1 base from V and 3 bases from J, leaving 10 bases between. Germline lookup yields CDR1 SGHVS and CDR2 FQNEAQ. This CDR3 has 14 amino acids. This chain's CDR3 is CASSLVPSNYEQYF. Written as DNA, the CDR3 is TGTGCCAGCAGCTTAGTGCCCAGCAACTACGAGCAGTACTTC.

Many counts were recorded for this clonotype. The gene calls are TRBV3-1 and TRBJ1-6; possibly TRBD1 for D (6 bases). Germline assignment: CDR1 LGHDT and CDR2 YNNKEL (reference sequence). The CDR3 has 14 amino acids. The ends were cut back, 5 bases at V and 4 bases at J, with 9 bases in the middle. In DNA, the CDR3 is TGTGCCAGCAGCTTACAGGGTTATAATTCACCCCTCCACTTT. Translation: CASSLQGYNSPLHF.